The sequence of this T cell receptor (beta chain) was determined in a study of shared clonotypes between healthy human individuals. Study-wide findings and caveats: The small donor group covered limited genetic and exposure diversity. It was only blood that was sampled, and tissue repertoires likely differ.

Concerning this clone: What it binds is unknown.

Donors, without exception, were Caucasian adults residing in Nashville, Tennessee. Between the trimmed V and J ends, which lost 3 bases and 5 bases, there was a span of 5 bases. The CDR3 has 11 residues. Germline values: CDR1 KGHSH, CDR2 LQKENI. Using ten immunoSEQ deep assay plates, investigators sequenced unsorted PBMC DNA. Generated by immunoSEQ multiplex PCR, the TCRdb table keeps only in-frame clones and is missing some. The table records about half a million clones, over 75% of them present only once. The sequence was obtained from a woman aged 40 to 50 in good health. Some clones in this sample may be carry-over from other donors' samples. What was sequenced was PBMCs. The chain employs TRBV18 and TRBJ2-7, with D hard to call. Here the CDR3 reads CASSPQHEQYF. In DNA form, the CDR3 reads TGTGCCAGCTCACCGCAACACGAGCAGTACTTC.